Following are 9 T cell receptor beta chains from one sample sequenced in a study of shared clonotypes between healthy human individuals. Sequenced by immunoSEQ multiplex PCR; TCRdb stores in-frame clones only, minus some. The table records 600,000 to 700,000 clones, approximately 73% of them present only once. Sequenced material: memory CD4+ T cells sorted from blood. As for subset: CD45RA-negative fraction. The source of these receptors is a woman between 25 and 40 years old in good health.

This clone appeared a few times. V usage is TRBV7-2 and J usage is TRBJ2-4, with D perhaps TRBD2 (5 bases). Germline CDR1 and CDR2: SGHTA and FQGNSA. The CDR3 totals 16 residues. The V and J ends lost 4 bases and 9 bases respectively, with 22 bases between them. The CDR3 DNA follows: TGTGCCAGCAGCTCGCATAGCGTGCCGAGGCTGGCCATTCAGTACTTC. Its protein product is CASSSHSVPRLAIQYF.

This clone occurred once. This sequence joins TRBV19 and TRBJ2-2, with unresolved D. CDR3 length: 14 residues. The germline V gene has CDR1 LNHDA and CDR2 SQIVND (reference sequence). The germline V and J ends were trimmed by 7 bases and 0 bases, with 9 bases remaining between them. The DNA for the CDR3 is TGTGCCAGTATTGGCCCCTCGAACACCGGGGAGCTGTTTTTT. Encoded protein: CASIGPSNTGELFF.

Note on this clone: Other DNA sequences in the same sample also yield this CDR3. The chain recombines TRBV5-1 with TRBJ2-1; the D gene is possibly TRBD2 (5 bases). The ends were cut back, 2 bases at V and 0 bases at J, with 9 bases in the middle. The CDR3 sequence is 15 residues long. Per germline, CDR1 SGHRS and CDR2 YFSETQ. Written as DNA, the CDR3 is TGCGCCAGCAGCTTTAGCGTGAGCTCCTACAATGAGCAGTTCTTC. Its protein is CASSFSVSSYNEQFF.

V and J are TRBV7-9 and TRBJ2-2, with D hard to call. Between the trimmed V and J ends, which lost 8 bases and 4 bases, there was a span of 11 bases. This CDR3 is built from 13 residues. Germline CDR1 and CDR2: SEHNR and FQNEAQ (reference sequence). DNA of the CDR3: TGTGCCAGCGTACCTGGGGTCACCGGGGAGCTGTTTTTT. Encoded protein: CASVPGVTGELFF. Looking up the rest from reference TRBV7-9 and TRBJ2-2 gives the full variable domain: DTGVSQNPRHKITKRGQNVTFRCDPISEHNRLYWYRQTLGQGPEFLTYFQNEAQLEKSRLLSDRFSAERPKGSFSTLEIQRTEQGDSAMYLCASVPGVTGELFFGEGSRLTVL.

This clone was counted a few times. The rearrangement joins TRBV7-9 to TRBJ2-1, with TRBD2 identical over 9 bases. V lost 5 bases to trimming and J lost 8 bases; unmatched junction nucleotides: 13. Germline lookup yields CDR1 SEHNR and CDR2 FQNEAQ (reference sequence). CDR3 length: 16 amino acids. CDR3 nucleotide sequence: TGTGCCAGCAGCCCATGGGGTGCTAGCGGGACTGATGAGCAGTTCTTC. It encodes CASSPWGASGTDEQFF.

This clone has only a few counts. The chain employs TRBV28 and TRBJ1-1; D unresolved. The CDR3 has 14 residues. Germline loops: CDR1 MDHEN, CDR2 SYDVKM. V gave up 5 bases and J gave up 3 bases, with 13 bases separating them. The CDR3 region is CASSTPRGDTEAFF. CDR3 in DNA: TGTGCCAGCAGTACTCCCAGAGGAGACACTGAAGCTTTCTTT.

This chain uses TRBV4-1 with TRBJ1-2, with D maybe TRBD1 (5 bases). There are 14 residues in the CDR3. The germline V and J ends were trimmed by 8 bases and 8 bases, with 21 bases remaining between them. Germline-derived CDR1 and CDR2 are MGHRA and YSYEKL. CDR3 protein: CASFGRGPIGGYTF. CDR3 nucleotides: TGCGCCAGCTTTGGGCGGGGACCCATAGGCGGCTACACCTTC.

The V gene is TRBV9, the J gene TRBJ2-5; TRBD2 aligns across 13 bases. Germline loops: CDR1 SGDLS, CDR2 YYNGEE. The CDR3 covers 15 residues. Unmatched junction bases numbered 3, after V lost 3 bases and J lost 4 bases. The CDR3 nucleotides are TGTGCCAGCAGCGCTGGACTAGCGGGAGCAGAGACCCAGTACTTC. Amino acids: CASSAGLAGAETQYF.

The J gene is TRBJ1-2, the V gene TRBV27, with D possibly matching TRBD1 (5 bases). CDR1 and CDR2 (germline): MNHEY, SMNVEV (reference sequence). V was shortened by 2 bases and J by 2 bases, with 15 bases between the two germline ends. This CDR3 comprises 16 residues. The CDR3 loop reads CASSLTILDRNYGYTF. The CDR3 DNA sequence: TGTGCCAGCAGTTTAACCATTTTAGACAGAAACTATGGCTACACCTTC.